This T cell receptor beta chain was obtained from a study of beta chain features in type 1 diabetes (dated by TCRdb to the late 2010s). A note on the overall study: No differences in mean age, gender distribution, total cell number or subset yield were found between patients and healthy donors. Regulatory and stem cell-like memory subsets were obtained from only 8 patients and about 8 healthy donors, while naive and central memory subsets were obtained from all 28 donors. The study compared TCRB repertoires of sorted circulating CD4+ T cell subsets between recently diagnosed type 1 diabetes patients and matched healthy donors. A total of 90 million to 140 million sorted cells were examined across all samples, and RNA yield correlated strongly with the number of cells per subset. Results and caveats for the whole study, not just this receptor: A moderate but significant shortening of TCRB CDR3 length was observed in type 1 diabetes patients in all four CD4+ subsets. At VDJ recombination sites, patients with type 1 diabetes made fewer insertions and deleted more nucleotides, a pattern implying thymic rearrangement abnormalities. PCR may preferentially amplify shorter templates, but because patient and control samples were amplified and corrected together, any resulting skew would affect both groups equally. Naive, central memory and regulatory TCRB repertoires appeared to be more similar among patients than among healthy donors. Because the HLA sub-analyses included only small numbers of individuals, any influence of HLA type on TCRB rearrangement was left unresolved. Sequencing cDNA rather than genomic DNA could over-represent highly expressing activated cells, although activation and CD3 levels did not differ between groups.

All of the isolated RNA was reverse transcribed with the High Capacity cDNA Reverse Transcription Kit, so expressed TCRB transcripts were sequenced. Deep immunoSEQ sequencing was performed on naive, central memory and regulatory T cell samples, with an average of about 3.6 million total reads per sample. Sorted cells were lysed in RLT buffer and RNA was extracted with DNase-treated RNeasy Micro or Mini kits, depending on cell number. Each cell subset was processed on its own to prevent cross-contamination, while patient and healthy donor samples were processed together. The immunoSEQ multiplex PCR was used to amplify TCRB sequences from cDNA, yielding 87-bp fragments that span the CDR3 region. Sequencing of the amplicons was done on the Illumina HiSeq platform. The paper's data handling went like this. Synthetic template baselines were used to correct PCR bias computationally, reads within Hamming distance 2 were collapsed, and singletons that could not be merged were discarded. By aligning reads against IMGT, V, D and J genes, CDR3 length, and insertions or deletions at six rearrangement sites were assigned. Within each subset, clonotype counts were normalized to the number of sorted cells before true diversity and Gini coefficients were calculated with the tcR R package. Repertoire sharing was quantified using the overlap coefficient calculated on TCRB nucleotide sequences. Out-of-frame TCRB sequences from naive cells were analyzed to stand in for the pre-selection repertoire. In TCRdb, the immuneACCESS table is reduced to in-frame sequences with V and J assigned. These tables do not hold every clone; where another copy was compared, an unresolved V gene accounts for under half, and the others remain unexplained. V and J calls and clone size follow that table, whereas D and trimming were derived from the DNA. The sample has under 900,000 clones on record, roughly 15% of them singletons. The ten largest account for around 0.02% of the sample.

Taken from cysteine to phenylalanine, the CDR3 has 13 residues. The DNA shown is the 39-base CDR3, in frame from base 1. Here V drops 4 bases and J drops 9 bases, and the junction holds 10 bases not matched to any gene. CDR1 and CDR2, per the germline V gene, are SGHRS and YFSETQ. From each donor, a single peripheral blood sample of 95 to 150 mL on average was drawn into heparinised tubes. A BD FACSAria II and a panel including CD45RO, CCR7, CD25, CD127, CD95 and CD27 were used to sort naive, central memory, regulatory and stem cell-like memory CD4+ T cells. All sorted populations exceeded 98% purity. PBMCs were isolated immediately by Lymphoprep density gradient centrifugation and stained directly without culture. Samples were stained and sorted in pairs, with one healthy donor and one patient per experiment, so that batch effects were minimized. Remarks on this clone: Its antigen has not been determined. No qualities accompany the bases; no much larger clone lies one base away.

The sample consisted of naive CD4+ T cells from blood. The sample's cell subset or site label, decoded: true naive CD4+ T cells. The V and J segments used are TRBV5-1 and TRBJ2-7, with 7 bases aligning to TRBD1. This TCR was recovered from a woman younger than 35 in good health. The nucleotide sequence reads TGCGCCAGCAGCGCCGGGACAGCCCTGCGGCAGTACTTC. Its coded protein is CASSAGTALRQYF. Extended through the reference TRBV5-1 and TRBJ2-7 proteins, this CDR3 yields the full variable domain: KAGVTQTPRYLIKTRGQQVTLSCSPISGHRSVSWYQQTPGQGLQFLFEYFSETQRNKGNFPGRFSGRQFSNSRSEMNVSTLELGDSALYLCASSAGTALRQYFGPGTRLTVT.